This entry is about one TCR beta chain. The antigen remains unidentified. As for treatment: around 19 received Ad26.COV2.S at low or high dose, single or two shots; about 5 received placebo; per-sample allocation not given. The investigators took samples on day 63 after the first vaccine or placebo injection. Wuhan-strain SARS-CoV-2 spike was expressed by the Ad26 vector that made up the vaccine. Germline V lookup: CDR1 SQVTM, CDR2 ANQGSEA. Trimming cost V 4 bases and J 5 bases, with 8 bases left between them. There are 12 residues in the CDR3. The record originates from a study of Ad26.COV2.S vaccination and SARS-CoV-2 variants. About the research overall: Donor got 5x10^10 or 1x10^11 viral particles of Ad26.COV2.S. Study results and limitations: Researchers cautioned that TCR breadth and depth analyses may have underestimated total T cell responses.

The repertoire was sequenced with immunoSEQ multiplex PCR; TCRdb's copy has only in-frame clones and lacks some. The table includes about 470,000 clones, around 91% detected once. The genes are TRBV29-1 and TRBJ1-4, with D unclear. Sequenced here: peripheral blood, sampled in a trial of Ad26.COV2.S vaccine versus placebo. This receptor was identified in a person between 18 and 59 years old who received the Ad26.COV2.S COVID-19 vaccine or a placebo. CDR3 nucleotides: TGCAGCGTTGTCGGGAGGAATGAAAAACTGTTTTTT. This gives the protein CSVVGRNEKLFF.